The entry below describes one T cell receptor (beta chain). Its recognized antigen is unknown. Per-base qualities were not stored, and no clone one base away is much larger. The immunoSEQ Assay, a bias-controlled multiplex PCR, was used to amplify TCRbeta CDR3 regions from genomic DNA. For the original study's pipeline: The number of nucleated cells in each sample was estimated from the amplification of reference gene primers within the assay. To quantify the absolute abundance of each unique TCRbeta CDR3 rearrangement, sequence reads were collapsed and filtered. Productive Simpson clonality was computed per sample as the square root of Simpson's diversity index over productive rearrangements. Sourced from immuneACCESS, this table was stored by TCRdb with only in-frame sequences that have V and J called. A share of the clones is absent; for the studies checked, an unresolved V gene accounts for under half, and the remainder has no known explanation. The DNA was the basis for D and trimming; V, J and clone size are from that table. Within this sample are around 15,000 clones, with approximately 82% of them counted one time only. Jointly, the top ten make up 15% to 20% of the sample.

The data belong to a study of blood T cell repertoires in COVID-19 (TCRdb year 2020). Background for the entire study: Collaborator samples came from the United States, Italy and Spain and covered acute and convalescent phases of COVID-19. The material from the prospective study consisted of cDNA or gDNA derived from T cells, B-cell-depleted T cells, or PBMCs. Subjects who had been exposed to COVID-19, were actively infected with it, or had recovered from it provided the deeply sampled blood TCRbeta repertoires that made up the dataset. The repertoires were released in a freely available public database intended as a resource for research on the immune response to SARS-CoV-2. The samples were drawn from the first 160 participants of the ongoing ImmuneRACE study and from some 1,300 subjects provided by 6 global collaborators. Sample metadata almost always included a de-identified subject ID, COVID-19 status, age in years and sex. HLA class I and class II types, where available, came from metadata supplied by the sample provider rather than from assay-based typing.

General conclusions and limits of the study: The amount of clinical and demographic metadata varied by source and participant and was provided uncurated.

The CDR3, cysteine through phenylalanine, is 15 amino acids long. Of the read, only the CDR3 DNA is kept; its 45 bases are in frame from base 1. Taken from the germline V gene, the CDR1 and CDR2 loops are SGHAT and FQNNGV. The germline V and J ends show losses of 3 bases and 8 bases respectively, and no gene match explains 9 bases of the junction. The collaborating institutions used their own protocols to collect whole blood in K2EDTA tubes. For TCRbeta analysis, collaborators shipped samples as frozen whole blood, isolated PBMCs, or DNA extracted from either of those sample types. The TCR was taken from a man between 40 and 49 years old with active or convalescent COVID-19. The sequence is built from TRBV11-2 and TRBJ1-5, with 8 bases matching TRBD1. Sequenced sample: peripheral blood. The CDR3 sequence is CASSLGTGGIEPQHF. The DNA reads TGTGCCAGCAGCTTGGGTACAGGGGGAATCGAGCCCCAGCATTTT.